Sequencing of this T cell receptor beta chain was carried out in a study of PD-1 blockade in classical Hodgkin lymphoma. CDR1 is SGHAT, CDR2 FQNNGV, per germline. The V and J ends lost 2 bases and 5 bases, in that order; junction bases with no gene match: 7. The CDR3 totals 15 residues. As for this clone: Its antigen is still unknown.

Repertoires were generated with immunoSEQ multiplex PCR, while TCRdb's copy carries only in-frame clones and drops some. Of 150,000 or so clones in the sample, about 81% were seen once. Study-wide results and caveats: CD4+ but not CD8+ TCR diversity rose significantly by C4D1.

Relapse was seen in all patients after autologous stem cell transplantation, and brentuximab vedotin exposure was variable. Sequencing was performed on peripheral blood mononuclear cells (PBMCs), taken before the second cycle of nivolumab. The rearrangement links TRBV11-2 to TRBJ2-5; 8 bases line up with TRBD2. This TCR derives from a human donor with classical Hodgkin lymphoma. CDR3 DNA: TGTGCCAGCAGCTTAACAGCGGGAGTATGGGAGACCCAGTACTTC. Amino acids: CASSLTAGVWETQYF.